Each of the 31 T cell receptor beta chains below was sequenced from the same sample in a study of T-cell memory formation after mild COVID-19. Using its own MiXCR run on the 5' RACE reads, TCRdb lists one record per CDR3 protein. The sample lists more than 450,000 distinct CDR3 sequences; more than 15% were seen once. What was sequenced was PBMCs or a T cell subset sorted from them (not recorded which). These TCRs come from an adult woman who had mild COVID-19 (a few samples of this study predate the infection). Cell type and time point are not known.

J is TRBJ2-1 and V is TRBV7-9; 9 bases agree with TRBD1. With 5 bases clipped from V and 2 bases from J, the junction kept 4 bases outside the gene matches. There are 15 residues in the CDR3. Germline V gene data show CDR1 as SEHNR and CDR2 as FQNEAQ (reference sequence). The CDR3 DNA reads TGTGCCAGCAGCCGACAGGGGGAAACCTACAATGAGCAGTTCTTC. Translation: CASSRQGETYNEQFF.

This clonotype was picked up a small number of times. The chain employs TRBV20-1 and TRBJ2-2, with D uncertain. The germline V gene encodes CDR1 DFQATT and CDR2 SNEGSKA (reference sequence). The germline V and J ends were trimmed by 6 bases and 5 bases, with 13 bases remaining between them. The CDR3 is made up of 13 amino acids. The CDR3 DNA reads as TGCAGTGCCGCGCGACTTCCGACCGGGGAGCTGTTTTTT. This translates into CSAARLPTGELFF.

This clonotype came up a few times. This chain uses TRBV19 with TRBJ2-1; D is unresolved. Trimming cost V 2 bases and J 0 bases, with 8 bases left between them. The length of the CDR3 is 15 residues. Germline values: CDR1 LNHDA, CDR2 SQIVND (reference sequence). CDR3 amino acids: CASSISTYSYNEQFF. In DNA form, the CDR3 reads TGTGCCAGTAGTATATCTACGTACTCCTACAATGAGCAGTTCTTC.

V gene TRBV11-1 combines with J gene TRBJ2-2; D might be TRBD2 (5 bases). The length of the CDR3 is 16 residues. V shed 4 bases and J shed 2 bases, with 14 bases lying between them. The germline CDR1 and CDR2 sequences are SGHAT and FQDESV (reference sequence). The CDR3 DNA sequence: TGTGCCAGCAGCTCGAAGCGCGGGTTAAACACCGGGGAGCTGTTTTTT. Translation gives CASSSKRGLNTGELFF.

The V and J genes are TRBV20-1 and TRBJ2-7; D is perhaps TRBD2 (6 bases). Germline loops: CDR1 DFQATT, CDR2 SNEGSKA (reference sequence). This CDR3 spans 14 amino acids. V gave up 0 bases and J gave up 4 bases, with 13 bases separating them. CDR3 DNA sequence: TGCAGTGCTAGAGAGGAAGGCGGGATTTACGAGCAGTACTTC. This sequence encodes CSAREEGGIYEQYF.

This clonotype was found a few times. The chain links TRBV29-1 to TRBJ2-5; 8 positions agree with TRBD1. The J segment lost 5 bases and the V segment lost 7 bases, leaving 6 bases of the junction unmatched. The CDR3 is made up of 12 amino acids. Looked up from germline, CDR1 is SQVTM and CDR2 is ANQGSEA. The CDR3 loop is CSGGQGSETQYF. The CDR3 region has the DNA TGCAGCGGCGGACAGGGTTCGGAGACCCAGTACTTC.

There are many counts of this clonotype. The chain uses TRBV27 and TRBJ2-1; D is uncertain. Between the trimmed V and J ends, which lost 5 bases and 0 bases, there was a span of 11 bases. Germline CDR1 MNHEY, CDR2 SMNVEV (reference sequence). The CDR3 length is 15 residues. The CDR3 nucleotides read TGTGCCAGCAGTATGCGAGTCCTCTCCTACAATGAGCAGTTCTTC. This codes for CASSMRVLSYNEQFF.

This chain connects TRBV29-1 to TRBJ1-3; maybe TRBD1 (6 bases). Germline V gives CDR1 SQVTM, CDR2 ANQGSEA. This CDR3 region has 17 residues. The V gene lost 0 bases and the J gene lost 0 bases, with 15 bases spanning the gap. The CDR3 nucleotides are TGCAGCGTTGAAGACCCTCGAGGGGGGAGCTCTGGAAACACCATATATTTT. Protein: CSVEDPRGGSSGNTIYF.

J is TRBJ2-1 and V is TRBV5-1; 10 nucleotides match TRBD1. J lost 7 bases, V lost 4 bases, and 8 bases had no gene match. This CDR3 has 15 residues. From germline, CDR1 is SGHRS and CDR2 YFSETQ. CDR3 coding DNA: TGCGCCAGCAGCCACCGGGACAGGGGACTAAATGAGCAGTTCTTC. Its translation is CASSHRDRGLNEQFF.

The gene calls are TRBV29-1 and TRBJ1-2; D gene ambiguous. The CDR3 is made up of 13 amino acids. V was clipped by 6 bases and J by 0 bases, with 11 bases between them. CDR1 and CDR2 from the germline V gene are SQVTM and ANQGSEA. The DNA for the CDR3 is TGCAGCGTCGTTCAAGAAACTAACTATGGCTACACCTTC. Translating it yields CSVVQETNYGYTF.

This clonotype was found a few times. The CDR3 is CSVRVAGNTEAFF. The CDR3 coding sequence is TGCAGCGTTCGGGTGGCAGGGAACACTGAAGCTTTCTTT. This chain connects TRBV29-1 to TRBJ1-1; D gene uncertain. V was cut by 5 bases and J by 1 base, with 11 bases left in between. Germline V gene lookup returns CDR1 SQVTM and CDR2 ANQGSEA. The CDR3 consists of 13 residues.

V and J are TRBV3-1 and TRBJ2-7; D unresolved. V was cut by 1 base and J by 5 bases, with 12 bases left in between. Germline CDR1 LGHDT, CDR2 YNNKEL (reference sequence). The CDR3 sequence is 14 residues long. DNA for the CDR3: TGTGCCAGCAGCCAAGTATTATCCCGCGACGAGCAGTACTTC. It encodes CASSQVLSRDEQYF.

This clonotype was seen a few times. CDR3 protein: CAAQRRTGGTNTEAFF. The CDR3 region has the DNA TGTGCCGCCCAACGAAGGACAGGGGGTACGAACACTGAAGCTTTCTTT. The rearrangement links TRBV7-9 to TRBJ1-1; 10 bases align to TRBD1. This CDR3 is built from 16 residues. The junction had 13 bases not matched to a gene; V was cut back by 11 bases and J by 1 base. The V gene's germline CDR1 is SEHNR and CDR2 FQNEAQ (reference sequence). Together with reference TRBV7-9 and TRBJ1-1, the CDR3 gives the full variable domain: DTGVSQNPRHKITKRGQNVTFRCDPISEHNRLYWYRQTLGQGPEFLTYFQNEAQLEKSRLLSDRFSAERPKGSFSTLEIQRTEQGDSAMYLCAAQRRTGGTNTEAFFGQGTRLTVV.

The chain uses TRBV30 and TRBJ1-1, with D possibly matching TRBD1 (5 bases). Germline loops: CDR1 GTSNPN, CDR2 SVGIG (reference sequence). The CDR3 has 11 residues. With 1 base removed from V and 6 bases from J, the gap between germline ends came to 6 bases. This CDR3 reads CAWSGGAEAFF. In DNA, the CDR3 is TGTGCCTGGAGTGGGGGGGCTGAAGCTTTCTTT.

This clonotype was seen a handful of times. This chain connects TRBV13 to TRBJ1-1, with unresolved D. Trimming pared 6 bases from V and 1 base from J, leaving 6 bases between. This CDR3 comprises 12 residues. Per the germline V gene, CDR1 is PRHDT and CDR2 is FYEKMQ (reference sequence). Here the CDR3 DNA reads TGTGCCAGCAGTTACACGAACACTGAAGCTTTCTTT. This sequence encodes CASSYTNTEAFF. The whole variable domain, filled in from reference TRBV13 and TRBJ1-1, reads AAGVIQSPRHLIKEKRETATLKCYPIPRHDTVYWYQQGPGQDPQFLISFYEKMQSDKGSIPDRFSAQQFSDYHSELNMSSLELGDSALYFCASSYTNTEAFFGQGTRLTVV.

The chain joins TRBV11-2 to TRBJ1-3; D remains ambiguous. The CDR3 totals 15 residues. V lost 1 base and J lost 9, with 16 bases in between. Germline V CDR1 and CDR2: SGHAT, FQNNGV. CDR3 in DNA: TGTGCCAGCAGCTTAGGTGACACGGTTGTCGGCACCATATATTTT. Translating it yields CASSLGDTVVGTIYF.

V is TRBV7-2 and J is TRBJ2-3; TRBD2 agrees at 10 bases. The CDR3 runs to 18 residues. After removal of 1 base from V and 4 bases from J, the junction contained 11 bases not matched to a gene. Germline CDR1 and CDR2: SGHTA and FQGNSA. The CDR3 nucleotides read TGTGCCAGCAGCTTAGGTTTGGGGCTAGCGGGAGACGCAGATACGCAGTATTTT. It yields the protein CASSLGLGLAGDADTQYF.

The chain employs TRBV5-1 and TRBJ2-1; a possible D gene is TRBD1 (6 bases). This CDR3 has 14 residues. Trimming stripped 3 bases from V and 4 bases from J, with 11 bases between. The germline V gene has CDR1 SGHRS and CDR2 YFSETQ. The chain's CDR3 is CASSYGQMYNEQFF. The CDR3 DNA follows: TGCGCCAGCAGCTATGGACAGATGTACAATGAGCAGTTCTTC.

CDR3 residues: CASSSGVAQSGVYNEQFF. CDR3 DNA: TGTGCCAGCAGCAGTGGGGTAGCGCAAAGCGGGGTCTACAATGAGCAGTTCTTC. V and J are TRBV6-5 and TRBJ2-1; TRBD2 matches 7 bases. Per the germline V gene, CDR1 is MNHEY and CDR2 is SVGAGI. The CDR3 covers 18 residues. Trimming removed 6 bases from V and 3 bases from J; junction bases left unmatched: 17.

The chain employs TRBV12-3 or TRBV12-4 and TRBJ2-7, with D perhaps matching TRBD1 or TRBD2 (5 bases each). The ends were cut back, 2 bases at V and 0 bases at J, with 14 bases in the middle. CDR3 length equals 16 residues. The CDR3 sequence is CASSLWEQGSSYEQYF. The CDR3 DNA reads TGTGCCAGCAGTTTATGGGAGCAGGGCAGCTCCTACGAGCAGTACTTC.

This clonotype was observed a few times. The gene calls are TRBV19 and TRBJ2-5, with D hard to call. Trimming cost V 1 base and J 5 bases, with 8 bases left between them. CDR1 and CDR2 (germline): LNHDA, SQIVND (reference sequence). The CDR3 is 13 amino acids. In DNA, the CDR3 is TGTGCCAGTAGTATAGCCGCCCCCGAGACCCAGTACTTC. It specifies CASSIAAPETQYF.

This clonotype has just a few counts. The chain uses TRBV2 and TRBJ2-1, with TRBD1 matching 8 bases. Germline V CDR1 and CDR2: SNHLY, FYNNEI. This CDR3 spans 15 amino acids. The V and J ends lost 11 bases and 9 bases, in that order; junction bases with no gene match: 18. This chain's CDR3 is CAGARQGMGSGEQFF. CDR3 in DNA: TGTGCCGGGGCCCGACAGGGGATGGGGTCGGGTGAGCAGTTCTTC.

This clonotype was observed a few times. The V call is TRBV18, the J call TRBJ2-7; D is perhaps TRBD2 (6 bases). Germline loops: CDR1 KGHSH, CDR2 LQKENI. CDR3 length equals 15 residues. The V end lost 2 bases, the J end lost 3 bases, and 14 bases lay between the germline ends. CDR3 DNA: TGTGCCAGCTCACCAAGGCCGGGAGCTGACTACGAGCAGTACTTC. This gives the protein CASSPRPGADYEQYF.

The chain combines TRBV7-8 with TRBJ1-1; D is uncertain. The CDR3 is made up of 13 amino acids. Germline CDR1 is SGHVS and CDR2 is FQNEAQ. V lost 4 bases to trimming and J lost 3 bases, with 9 bases between them. The DNA of the CDR3 is TGTGCCAGCAGCTCCGCCGCGGACACTGAAGCTTTCTTT. It specifies CASSSAADTEAFF.

This clonotype occurred a few times. V is TRBV5-1 and J is TRBJ2-3; the D gene is possibly TRBD2 (6 bases). Trimming pared 4 bases from V and 2 bases from J, leaving 14 bases between. The CDR3 covers 15 residues. Germline V lookup: CDR1 SGHRS, CDR2 YFSETQ. The CDR3 sequence: CASSPGEVSTDTQYF. The CDR3 DNA follows: TGCGCCAGCAGCCCGGGGGAGGTATCCACAGATACGCAGTATTTT.

V gene TRBV18 combines with J gene TRBJ1-1, with no clear D. V was shortened by 5 bases and J by 1 base, with 14 bases between the two germline ends. Germline lookup yields CDR1 KGHSH and CDR2 LQKENI. This CDR3 is 15 amino acids long. CDR3 bases: TGTGCCAGCTCAGTCAGACTTACAGAGAACACTGAAGCTTTCTTT. Protein: CASSVRLTENTEAFF.

V gene TRBV9 combines with J gene TRBJ1-2, with 12 bases identical to TRBD1. V was pared by 4 bases and J by 7 bases, with 8 bases of the junction left unmatched. The germline gives CDR1 SGDLS, CDR2 YYNGEE. The CDR3 contains 15 residues. CDR3 coding DNA: TGTGCCAGCAGCCCTTTGGGACAGGGGGCGTCTGGCTACACCTTC. This gives the protein CASSPLGQGASGYTF.

This clonotype was seen more than once but under ten times. This chain links TRBV7-9 with TRBJ2-5; D may match TRBD1 or TRBD2 (5 bases each). The CDR3 has 17 amino acids. Germline-derived CDR1 and CDR2 are SEHNR and FQNEAQ (reference sequence). Trimming left V 3 bases short and J 0 bases short, with 17 bases between. The CDR3: CASSLAGEGAYQETQYF. In DNA, the CDR3 is TGTGCCAGCAGCTTGGCGGGTGAAGGGGCGTACCAAGAGACCCAGTACTTC. Drawing the rest from reference TRBV7-9 and TRBJ2-5, the complete variable domain is DTGVSQNPRHKITKRGQNVTFRCDPISEHNRLYWYRQTLGQGPEFLTYFQNEAQLEKSRLLSDRFSAERPKGSFSTLEIQRTEQGDSAMYLCASSLAGEGAYQETQYFGPGTRLLVL.

This clonotype was observed a handful of times. The chain carries TRBV12-3 or TRBV12-4 and TRBJ2-2, with D perhaps TRBD2 (5 bases). Trimming took off 4 bases at V and 2 bases at J, with 8 bases between the two ends. This CDR3 region has 14 residues. CDR3 DNA: TGTGCCAGCAGTTGGACTTCTAACACCGGGGAGCTGTTTTTT. Encoded protein: CASSWTSNTGELFF.

This clonotype was seen only a few times. The V gene is TRBV14, the J gene TRBJ2-1; D might be TRBD2 (5 bases). CDR1 and CDR2 from the germline V gene are SGHDN and FVKESK. This CDR3 has 13 residues. The V end lost 4 bases, the J end lost 7 bases, and 11 bases lay between the germline ends. CDR3 sequence: CASSRYGENEQFF. The CDR3, as DNA: TGTGCCAGCAGCCGGTACGGGGAGAATGAGCAGTTCTTC.

This chain links TRBV4-1 with TRBJ2-7; 7 bases match TRBD1. Trimming cost V 0 bases and J 6 bases; bases outside gene matches: 2. Germline assignment: CDR1 MGHRA and CDR2 YSYEKL. The CDR3 contains 13 residues. CDR3 DNA: TGCGCCAGCAGCCAAGATCACAGGGGCGAGCAGTACTTC. Protein: CASSQDHRGEQYF.